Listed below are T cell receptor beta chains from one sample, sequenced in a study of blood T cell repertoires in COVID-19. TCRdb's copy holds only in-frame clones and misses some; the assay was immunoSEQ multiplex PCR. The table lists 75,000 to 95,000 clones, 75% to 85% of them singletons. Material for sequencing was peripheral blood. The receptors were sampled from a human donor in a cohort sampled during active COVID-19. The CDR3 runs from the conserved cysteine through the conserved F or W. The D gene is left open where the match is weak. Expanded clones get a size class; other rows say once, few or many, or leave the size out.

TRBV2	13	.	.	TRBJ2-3	TGTGCCAGATGGGAGGTTAGCACAGATACGCAGTATTTT	CARWEVSTDTQYF
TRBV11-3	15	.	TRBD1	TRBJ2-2	TGTGCCAGCAGCCCAGGACAGGGGAACACCGGGGAGCTGTTTTTT	CASSPGQGNTGELFF
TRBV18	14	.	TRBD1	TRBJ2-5	TGTGCCAGCTCACCAGGACAGGGGATGGAGACCCAGTACTTC	CASSPGQGMETQYF
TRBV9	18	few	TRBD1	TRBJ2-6	TGTGCCAGCAGCGCAGTACAGGGGGCTCCCTCTGGGGCCAACGTCCTGACTTTC	CASSAVQGAPSGANVLTF
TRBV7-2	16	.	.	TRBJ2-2	TGTGCCAGCAGCAAAGTATCAAAGCGGAACACCGGGGAGCTGTTTTTT	CASSKVSKRNTGELFF
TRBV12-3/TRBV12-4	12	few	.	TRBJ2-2	TGTGCCAGCACCATGTCCCCCGGGGAGCTGTTTTTT	CASTMSPGELFF
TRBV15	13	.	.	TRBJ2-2	TGTGCCACCAGCAGAGAGTATGCCGGGGAGCTGTTTTTT	CATSREYAGELFF
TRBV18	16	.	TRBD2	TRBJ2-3	TGTGCCAGCTCACCTTTGACTAGCCGGGGCACAGATACGCAGTATTTT	CASSPLTSRGTDTQYF
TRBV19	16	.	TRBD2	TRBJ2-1	TGTGCCAGTAGTAGAGGGGCTAGCGGGGGGGACAATGAGCAGTTCTTC	CASSRGASGGDNEQFF
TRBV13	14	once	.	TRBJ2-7	TGTGCCAGCAGCTTCAGGAAACCCTCCTACGAGCAGTACTTC	CASSFRKPSYEQYF
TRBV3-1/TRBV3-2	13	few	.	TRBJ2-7	TGTGCCAGCAGCTGGACGGACTCAGGCGAGCAGTACTTC	CASSWTDSGEQYF
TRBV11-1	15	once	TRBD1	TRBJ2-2	TGTGCCAGCAGCTTAGGCAGGGGGAGCACCGGGGAGCTGTTTTTT	CASSLGRGSTGELFF
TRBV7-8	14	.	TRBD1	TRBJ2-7	TGTGCCAGCAGCTTAGGGACAGGGTTCTACGAGCAGTACTTC	CASSLGTGFYEQYF
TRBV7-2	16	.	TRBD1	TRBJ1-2	TGTGCCAGCAGCTTCGTCGCCGGGGGGACAGGGTTCGGCTACACCTTC	CASSFVAGGTGFGYTF
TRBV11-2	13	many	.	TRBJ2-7	TGTGCCAGCAGCTCAATCAGGGGCCACGAGCAGTACTTC	CASSSIRGHEQYF
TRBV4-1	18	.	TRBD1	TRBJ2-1	TGCGCCAGCAGCCCACAGGGGTCCTATTACAGCTCCTACAATGAGCAGTTCTTC	CASSPQGSYYSSYNEQFF
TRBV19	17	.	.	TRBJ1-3	TGTGCCAGTAGCCAGGGTAGGGATCCTAGCTCTGGAAACACCATATATTTT	CASSQGRDPSSGNTIYF
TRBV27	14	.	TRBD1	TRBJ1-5	TGTGCCAGCAGTCTGGGACAGGGAGACCAGCCCCAGCATTTT	CASSLGQGDQPQHF
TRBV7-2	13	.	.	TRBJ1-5	TGTGCCAGCAGCTACAGGGGCAATCAGCCCCAGCATTTT	CASSYRGNQPQHF
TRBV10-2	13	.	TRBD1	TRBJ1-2	TGCGCCAGCGGGACAGGGAGGTACTATGGCTACACCTTC	CASGTGRYYGYTF
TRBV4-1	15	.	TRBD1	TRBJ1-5	TGCGCCAGCAGCCAAGGGGACAGGGACCATCAGCCCCAGCATTTT	CASSQGDRDHQPQHF
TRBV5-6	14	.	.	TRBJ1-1	TGTGCCAGCAGCTTGGGCCGCGGCTACACTGAAGCTTTCTTT	CASSLGRGYTEAFF
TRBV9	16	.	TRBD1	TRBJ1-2	TGTGCCAGCAGCGTAGGGGGCCGGGACAGGGGTCATGGCTACACCTTC	CASSVGGRDRGHGYTF
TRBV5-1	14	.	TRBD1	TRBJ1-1	TGCGCCAGCAGTCCCGGGACAGGGAACACTGAAGCTTTCTTT	CASSPGTGNTEAFF
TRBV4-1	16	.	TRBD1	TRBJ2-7	TGCGCCAGCAGCCAAGAACAGGGGGCGCTCGGAAACGAGCAGTACTTC	CASSQEQGALGNEQYF
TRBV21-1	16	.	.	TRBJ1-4	TGTGCCAGCAGCGCATCTCAACACCTGCCTAATGAAAAACTGTTTTTT	CASSASQHLPNEKLFF
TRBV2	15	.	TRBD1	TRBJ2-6	TGTGCCAGCAGCTACAGGGGAATGGGGGCCAACGTCCTGACTTTC	CASSYRGMGANVLTF
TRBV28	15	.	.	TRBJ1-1	TGTGCCAGCAGTTTAGAAAACAGGATAAACACTGAAGCTTTCTTT	CASSLENRINTEAFF
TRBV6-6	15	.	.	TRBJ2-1	TGTGCCAGCAGTAGGGGGACACCCTCCTACAATGAGCAGTTCTTC	CASSRGTPSYNEQFF
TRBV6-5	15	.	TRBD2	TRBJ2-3	TGTGCCAGCACCCTAGCGGGGGGGCTGCCAGATACGCAGTATTTT	CASTLAGGLPDTQYF
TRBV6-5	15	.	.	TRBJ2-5	TGTGCCAGCAGTTACGTTTTTGGTACACCAGAGACCCAGTACTTC	CASSYVFGTPETQYF
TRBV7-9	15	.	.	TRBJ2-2	TGTGCCAGCAGCTTAGTATTGGCGGACACCGGGGAGCTGTTTTTT	CASSLVLADTGELFF
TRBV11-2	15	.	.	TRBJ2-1	TGTGCCAGCAGCTTAGGGGGCGGGATATACAATGAGCAGTTCTTC	CASSLGGGIYNEQFF
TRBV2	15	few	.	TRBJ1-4	TGTGCCAGCAGTGTTGGAGGGGCGAACAATGAAAAACTGTTTTTT	CASSVGGANNEKLFF
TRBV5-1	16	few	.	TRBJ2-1	TGCGCCAGCAGCTTGGAGGCGGGGAATTCCTACAATGAGCAGTTCTTC	CASSLEAGNSYNEQFF
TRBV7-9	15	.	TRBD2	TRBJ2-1	TGTGCCAGCACCCCCTTAGCGGGGGGGCTCAGTGAGCAGTTCTTC	CASTPLAGGLSEQFF
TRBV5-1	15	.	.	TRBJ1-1	TGCGCCAGCAGCTTGGGACAGTCTGGGGACACTGAAGCTTTCTTT	CASSLGQSGDTEAFF
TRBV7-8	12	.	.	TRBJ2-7	TGTGCCAGCAGCGGCAGCTCCTACGAGCAGTACTTC	CASSGSSYEQYF
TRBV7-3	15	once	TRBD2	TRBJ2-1	TGTGCCAGCTCCGACAGCGGGGCCTCCTACAATGAGCAGTTCTTC	CASSDSGASYNEQFF
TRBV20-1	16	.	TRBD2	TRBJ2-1	TGCAGTGCTAGTGCTTTCGGAGCGGGGGGCTACAATGAGCAGTTCTTC	CSASAFGAGGYNEQFF
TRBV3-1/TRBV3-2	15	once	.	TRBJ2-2	TGTGCCAGCAGCCAAGATAGGGGGTCATCCGGGGAGCTGTTTTTT	CASSQDRGSSGELFF
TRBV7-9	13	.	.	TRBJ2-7	TGTGCCAGCAGCTTAGTTTTCAGCGGCGAGCAGTACTTC	CASSLVFSGEQYF
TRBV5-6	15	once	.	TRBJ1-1	TGTGCCAGCAGCTTGGCCGCGTTTGGGAACACTGAAGCTTTCTTT	CASSLAAFGNTEAFF
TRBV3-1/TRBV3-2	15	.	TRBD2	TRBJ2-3	TGTGCCAGCAGCCCGCCGGGACTACAAAAAGATACGCAGTATTTT	CASSPPGLQKDTQYF
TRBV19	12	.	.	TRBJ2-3	TGTGCCAGTAGTCCCCCGGGAGATACGCAGTATTTT	CASSPPGDTQYF
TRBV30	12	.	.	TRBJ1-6	TGTGCCTGGACAGCCTATAATTCACCCCTCCACTTT	CAWTAYNSPLHF
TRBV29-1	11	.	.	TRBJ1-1	TGCAGCTATATGGGGCCTGTGGAGGCTTTCTTT	CSYMGPVEAFF
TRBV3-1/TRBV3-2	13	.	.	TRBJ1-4	TGTGCCAGCAGCTTGGCCGGAGGCGAAAAACTGTTTTTT	CASSLAGGEKLFF
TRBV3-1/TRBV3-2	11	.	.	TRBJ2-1	TGTGCCAGCAGCCATTTATATGAGCAGTTCTTC	CASSHLYEQFF
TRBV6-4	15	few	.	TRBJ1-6	TGTGCCAGCAGGCAACAGGGAACCAATAATTCACCCCTCCACTTT	CASRQQGTNNSPLHF
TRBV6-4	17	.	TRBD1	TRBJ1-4	TGTGCCAGCAGTCGGCGGACAGGGGGCACTAGGGATGAAAAACTGTTTTTT	CASSRRTGGTRDEKLFF
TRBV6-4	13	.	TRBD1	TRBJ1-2	TGTGCCAGCAGGGGACAGGGGGACTATGGCTACACCTTC	CASRGQGDYGYTF
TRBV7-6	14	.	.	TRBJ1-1	TGTGCCAGCAGCTTAGCTGGGGAGGGCACTGAAGCTTTCTTT	CASSLAGEGTEAFF
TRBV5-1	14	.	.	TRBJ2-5	TGCGCCAGCAGCTTGGCCACAGTCCAAGAGACCCAGTACTTC	CASSLATVQETQYF